The clone carrying this T cell receptor beta chain was picked up a small number of times. Its matching antigen is unknown. This record comes from a study of CD8 T cells in ankylosing spondylitis. Regarding the study as a whole: Typical of ankylosing spondylitis blood, it appeared, was a TCR beta motif of under 10 highly homologous variants. According to the report, clones linked to the disease were significantly enriched in matched synovial fluid samples taken from ankylosing spondylitis patients.

TCRdb redid the calling of the 5' RACE reads with MiXCR, one entry per CDR3 protein. In the table there are over 400,000 distinct CDR3 sequences, 26% of which are singletons. V lost 0 bases and J lost 6, with 9 bases in between. This CDR3 region has 14 residues. CDR1 is SGHDN and CDR2 is FVKESK in the germline V gene. Sequencing used blood, either unsorted or a sorted T cell fraction (not recorded which). V is TRBV14 and J is TRBJ2-1; no clear D gene. This TCR was sampled from a male donor with ankylosing spondylitis. The CDR3 loop is CASSQELTTNEQFF. The DNA of the CDR3 is TGTGCCAGCAGCCAAGAACTCACCACCAATGAGCAGTTCTTC.